This entry concerns a single T cell receptor (beta chain). Its target is not known. The V gene lost 2 bases and the J gene lost 5 bases, with 12 bases spanning the gap. From germline, CDR1 is MNHEY and CDR2 SVGAGI. The CDR3 has 14 amino acids. Assay: immunoSEQ multiplex PCR; the TCRdb copy retains only in-frame clones and omits some. The sample has about 110,000 clones, approximately 92% seen once. This sample stems from a study of graft-versus-host responses after intestinal transplantation. Study-wide results and caveats: Some GvH clones appeared in ileal mucosa or blood before recipient bone marrow.

This chain joins TRBV6-5 and TRBJ1-1; D possibly corresponds to TRBD1 (5 bases). The sequencing used unstimulated CD8+ T cells sorted from spleen or lymph node cells, collected before intestinal transplant. The source is a human donor who received an intestinal transplant. CDR3: CASSYRSGGTEAFF. CDR3 in DNA: TGTGCCAGCAGTTACCGATCGGGGGGAACTGAAGCTTTCTTT.